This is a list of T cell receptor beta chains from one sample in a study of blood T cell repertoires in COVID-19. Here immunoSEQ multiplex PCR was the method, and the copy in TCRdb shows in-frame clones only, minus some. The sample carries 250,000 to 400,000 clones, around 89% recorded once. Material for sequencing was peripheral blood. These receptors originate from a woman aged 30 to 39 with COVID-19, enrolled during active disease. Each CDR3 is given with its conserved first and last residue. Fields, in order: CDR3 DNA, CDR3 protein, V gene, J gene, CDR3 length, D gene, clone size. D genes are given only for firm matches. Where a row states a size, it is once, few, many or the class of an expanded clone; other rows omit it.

CDR3 DNA: TGTGCCAGCAGTCTATACAGCTCTGGAAACACCATATATTTT
CDR3 protein: CASSLYSSGNTIYF
V gene: TRBV6-2/TRBV6-3
J gene: TRBJ1-3
CDR3 length: 14
D gene: .
clone size: .

CDR3 DNA: TGTGCCAGCAGCTTAGGGGGGAGGGTAACAGATACGCAGTATTTT
CDR3 protein: CASSLGGRVTDTQYF
V gene: TRBV7-2
J gene: TRBJ2-3
CDR3 length: 15
D gene: TRBD2
clone size: .

CDR3 DNA: TGCGCCAGCAGCGCGGGACTAGCTCTCTACGAGCAGTACTTC
CDR3 protein: CASSAGLALYEQYF
V gene: TRBV5-1
J gene: TRBJ2-7
CDR3 length: 14
D gene: TRBD2
clone size: .

CDR3 DNA: TGTGCCAGCAGGCAGGGTCTCTCCGGGACCCAGTACTTC
CDR3 protein: CASRQGLSGTQYF
V gene: TRBV2
J gene: TRBJ2-5
CDR3 length: 13
D gene: .
clone size: .

CDR3 DNA: TGCGCCAGCAGCTCAAGGACTAGCGGGCCCACGGGCGATGAGCAGTTCTTC
CDR3 protein: CASSSRTSGPTGDEQFF
V gene: TRBV5-1
J gene: TRBJ2-1
CDR3 length: 17
D gene: TRBD2
clone size: .

CDR3 DNA: TGTGCCAGTAGCGTACCTTATGGGGCAACTGAAGCTTTCTTT
CDR3 protein: CASSVPYGATEAFF
V gene: TRBV19
J gene: TRBJ1-1
CDR3 length: 14
D gene: .
clone size: .

CDR3 DNA: TGTGCCAGCAGCTTGACGTCGGGGGAAAAACTGTTTTTT
CDR3 protein: CASSLTSGEKLFF
V gene: TRBV5-6
J gene: TRBJ1-4
CDR3 length: 13
D gene: .
clone size: many

CDR3 DNA: TGTGCCAGCAGGACAGGATCCACCGGGGAGCTGTTTTTT
CDR3 protein: CASRTGSTGELFF
V gene: TRBV11-2
J gene: TRBJ2-2
CDR3 length: 13
D gene: .
clone size: .

CDR3 DNA: TGTGCCAGCACCAATCAGGGTTGGGATGAGCAGTTCTTC
CDR3 protein: CASTNQGWDEQFF
V gene: TRBV12-3/TRBV12-4
J gene: TRBJ2-1
CDR3 length: 13
D gene: .
clone size: .

CDR3 DNA: TGTGCCAGCAGCCCGGGACAGGGTAACTATGGCTACACCTTC
CDR3 protein: CASSPGQGNYGYTF
V gene: TRBV6-5
J gene: TRBJ1-2
CDR3 length: 14
D gene: TRBD1
clone size: .

CDR3 DNA: TGCACCAGCAGCCATCCCCAGGGCACTGAAGCTTTCTTT
CDR3 protein: CTSSHPQGTEAFF
V gene: TRBV1
J gene: TRBJ1-1
CDR3 length: 13
D gene: .
clone size: .

CDR3 DNA: TGTGCCAGCAGTTCTCAGGGTTACGAGCAGTACTTC
CDR3 protein: CASSSQGYEQYF
V gene: TRBV12-3/TRBV12-4
J gene: TRBJ2-7
CDR3 length: 12
D gene: .
clone size: .

CDR3 DNA: TGTGCCAGCAGCTGGGGAACAGGGTCAACTAATGAAAAACTGTTTTTT
CDR3 protein: CASSWGTGSTNEKLFF
V gene: TRBV7-9
J gene: TRBJ1-4
CDR3 length: 16
D gene: .
clone size: .

CDR3 DNA: TGCAGCGTTGCCCAGGGGAATCAGCCCCAGCATTTT
CDR3 protein: CSVAQGNQPQHF
V gene: TRBV29-1
J gene: TRBJ1-5
CDR3 length: 12
D gene: .
clone size: .

CDR3 DNA: TGTGCCAGCAGCGGGGACAGCGCAGAGACCCAGTACTTC
CDR3 protein: CASSGDSAETQYF
V gene: TRBV2
J gene: TRBJ2-5
CDR3 length: 13
D gene: TRBD1
clone size: .

CDR3 DNA: TGTGCCAGCAGCCAAACCGGGGGGGGCTCCTACAATGAGCAGTTCTTC
CDR3 protein: CASSQTGGGSYNEQFF
V gene: TRBV4-2
J gene: TRBJ2-1
CDR3 length: 16
D gene: TRBD2
clone size: few

CDR3 DNA: TGTGCCGTCGGGCGGATGGCTCTAGCGGGGCAAGAGACCCAGTACTTC
CDR3 protein: CAVGRMALAGQETQYF
V gene: TRBV10-3
J gene: TRBJ2-5
CDR3 length: 16
D gene: TRBD2
clone size: .

CDR3 DNA: TGTGCCAGCAGCCCGAGGAGAGTTGAAGCTTTCTTT
CDR3 protein: CASSPRRVEAFF
V gene: TRBV7-2
J gene: TRBJ1-1
CDR3 length: 12
D gene: .
clone size: .

CDR3 DNA: TGTGCCAGCAGTAGGGGAGCGGAGGGGGCCAACATTCAGTACTTC
CDR3 protein: CASSRGAEGANIQYF
V gene: TRBV6-5
J gene: TRBJ2-4
CDR3 length: 15
D gene: .
clone size: .

CDR3 DNA: TGCGCCAGCAGCCAGGACAGGTTCTTCTACGAGCAGTACTTC
CDR3 protein: CASSQDRFFYEQYF
V gene: TRBV4-3
J gene: TRBJ2-7
CDR3 length: 14
D gene: TRBD1
clone size: .

CDR3 DNA: TGTGCCAGCGGGACTCCCGGGACAGGTTACAATGAGCAGTTCTTC
CDR3 protein: CASGTPGTGYNEQFF
V gene: TRBV5-6
J gene: TRBJ2-1
CDR3 length: 15
D gene: TRBD1
clone size: .

CDR3 DNA: TGTGCCAGCAGTTACTCGAGAGACAGCAATTATGGCTACACCTTC
CDR3 protein: CASSYSRDSNYGYTF
V gene: TRBV6-6
J gene: TRBJ1-2
CDR3 length: 15
D gene: .
clone size: once

CDR3 DNA: TGCGCCAGCAGCCATGGGACAGGGGTCTCTGGAAACACCATATATTTT
CDR3 protein: CASSHGTGVSGNTIYF
V gene: TRBV4-3
J gene: TRBJ1-3
CDR3 length: 16
D gene: TRBD1
clone size: .

CDR3 DNA: TGTGCCAGCAGCCGCACAGGGGTCACAGATACGCAGTATTTT
CDR3 protein: CASSRTGVTDTQYF
V gene: TRBV3-1/TRBV3-2
J gene: TRBJ2-3
CDR3 length: 14
D gene: TRBD1
clone size: few

CDR3 DNA: TGTGCCAGCAGCTTGGTCGCGGGTGGGGATAGTGGCTACACCTTC
CDR3 protein: CASSLVAGGDSGYTF
V gene: TRBV7-3
J gene: TRBJ1-2
CDR3 length: 15
D gene: .
clone size: once

CDR3 DNA: TGTGCCACCAGTGATGGGACAGTCTTTACAGATACGCAGTATTTT
CDR3 protein: CATSDGTVFTDTQYF
V gene: TRBV24-1
J gene: TRBJ2-3
CDR3 length: 15
D gene: TRBD1
clone size: .

CDR3 DNA: TGTGCCAGCAGTGAAGAGAGGACAGGGGACGGACGCACTGAAGCTTTCTTT
CDR3 protein: CASSEERTGDGRTEAFF
V gene: TRBV2
J gene: TRBJ1-1
CDR3 length: 17
D gene: TRBD1
clone size: .

CDR3 DNA: TGTGCCAGCAGTTGGACAGGTGGTTCCATGAACACTGAAGCTTTCTTT
CDR3 protein: CASSWTGGSMNTEAFF
V gene: TRBV5-4
J gene: TRBJ1-1
CDR3 length: 16
D gene: TRBD1
clone size: .

CDR3 DNA: TGTGCCAGCTCACCATCGGACAGATTAATGAACACTGAAGCTTTCTTT
CDR3 protein: CASSPSDRLMNTEAFF
V gene: TRBV18
J gene: TRBJ1-1
CDR3 length: 16
D gene: .
clone size: .

CDR3 DNA: TGTGCCAGCAGCTCTACGAGGTCGTCCAGTGGCTACACCTTC
CDR3 protein: CASSSTRSSSGYTF
V gene: TRBV11-2
J gene: TRBJ1-2
CDR3 length: 14
D gene: .
clone size: .

CDR3 DNA: TGTGCCAGCAGCAGACAGGGGTCGGGCACTGAAGCTTTCTTT
CDR3 protein: CASSRQGSGTEAFF
V gene: TRBV7-2
J gene: TRBJ1-1
CDR3 length: 14
D gene: TRBD1
clone size: .

CDR3 DNA: TGTGCCAGCAGCCCCCGGAGACAGTGGGCTTTCTTT
CDR3 protein: CASSPRRQWAFF
V gene: TRBV6-5
J gene: TRBJ1-1
CDR3 length: 12
D gene: .
clone size: .

CDR3 DNA: TGTGCCAGCAGCGGAGGGACAGGGGAGTCGAAGCAGCCCCAGCATTTT
CDR3 protein: CASSGGTGESKQPQHF
V gene: TRBV7-8
J gene: TRBJ1-5
CDR3 length: 16
D gene: TRBD1
clone size: .

CDR3 DNA: TGTGCCAGCGCTCCCGGGACTACGAACACCGGGGAGCTGTTTTTT
CDR3 protein: CASAPGTTNTGELFF
V gene: TRBV9
J gene: TRBJ2-2
CDR3 length: 15
D gene: TRBD2
clone size: .

CDR3 DNA: TGTGCCAGCAGCCAAGGGAGATTTCGAGGAGCAGACACCGGGGAGCTGTTTTTT
CDR3 protein: CASSQGRFRGADTGELFF
V gene: TRBV4-2
J gene: TRBJ2-2
CDR3 length: 18
D gene: .
clone size: .

CDR3 DNA: TGTGCCAGCAAAGGACAGGGAAGCTATGGCTACACCTTC
CDR3 protein: CASKGQGSYGYTF
V gene: TRBV27
J gene: TRBJ1-2
CDR3 length: 13
D gene: TRBD1
clone size: .

CDR3 DNA: TGCGCCAGCAGCTTGGGTGCAGGGGTAGAGACCCAGTACTTC
CDR3 protein: CASSLGAGVETQYF
V gene: TRBV5-1
J gene: TRBJ2-5
CDR3 length: 14
D gene: .
clone size: once

CDR3 DNA: TGTGCCAGCAGCTTTTCGGAGAATCAGCCCCAGCATTTT
CDR3 protein: CASSFSENQPQHF
V gene: TRBV7-9
J gene: TRBJ1-5
CDR3 length: 13
D gene: .
clone size: few

CDR3 DNA: TGTGCCAGCAGGGACAGGGGCGTCGGTGGCTACACCTTC
CDR3 protein: CASRDRGVGGYTF
V gene: TRBV12-3/TRBV12-4
J gene: TRBJ1-2
CDR3 length: 13
D gene: TRBD1
clone size: .

CDR3 DNA: TGTGCCAGCAGCCTCCAAGGCAGGTGGGGGGACAGGAACACTGAAGCTTTCTTT
CDR3 protein: CASSLQGRWGDRNTEAFF
V gene: TRBV4-2
J gene: TRBJ1-1
CDR3 length: 18
D gene: TRBD1
clone size: .

CDR3 DNA: TGTGCCAGCAGCCAACAGGTTAACTATGGCTACACCTTC
CDR3 protein: CASSQQVNYGYTF
V gene: TRBV14
J gene: TRBJ1-2
CDR3 length: 13
D gene: .
clone size: .

CDR3 DNA: TGTGCCAGAAGCAGCCTAGCGGGGGGCACAGATACGCAGTATTTT
CDR3 protein: CARSSLAGGTDTQYF
V gene: TRBV5-3
J gene: TRBJ2-3
CDR3 length: 15
D gene: TRBD2
clone size: .

CDR3 DNA: TGTGCCAGTAAAGGGACAGGAGACGAAAAACTGTTTTTT
CDR3 protein: CASKGTGDEKLFF
V gene: TRBV19
J gene: TRBJ1-4
CDR3 length: 13
D gene: TRBD1
clone size: .

CDR3 DNA: TGCGCCAGCAGCCAAGACCAGCGGGCGGCCTACAATGAGCAGTTCTTC
CDR3 protein: CASSQDQRAAYNEQFF
V gene: TRBV4-3
J gene: TRBJ2-1
CDR3 length: 16
D gene: .
clone size: once

CDR3 DNA: TGTGCCAGCAGCTTCGCGGGACAGGGGAGCTCCTACGAGCAGTACTTC
CDR3 protein: CASSFAGQGSSYEQYF
V gene: TRBV11-2
J gene: TRBJ2-7
CDR3 length: 16
D gene: TRBD1
clone size: .

CDR3 DNA: TGTGCCACCAGTGATGCTACCGGGACTGGGTATGGCTACACCTTC
CDR3 protein: CATSDATGTGYGYTF
V gene: TRBV24-1
J gene: TRBJ1-2
CDR3 length: 15
D gene: .
clone size: .

CDR3 DNA: TGTGCCAGCAGCAACTTGAATACCTTC
CDR3 protein: CASSNLNTF
V gene: TRBV12-3/TRBV12-4
J gene: TRBJ1-2
CDR3 length: 9
D gene: .
clone size: .

CDR3 DNA: TGTGCCAGCAGTCTGGGCCGCGGAAACACCATATATTTT
CDR3 protein: CASSLGRGNTIYF
V gene: TRBV7-2
J gene: TRBJ1-3
CDR3 length: 13
D gene: .
clone size: .

CDR3 DNA: TGTGCCAGCAGCTCGTTATCCCTCCACTTT
CDR3 protein: CASSSLSLHF
V gene: TRBV7-9
J gene: TRBJ1-6
CDR3 length: 10
D gene: .
clone size: .

CDR3 DNA: TGTGCCAGCAGTGAAGCGGCAGCGGTGGGAGGCTATGGCTACACCTTC
CDR3 protein: CASSEAAAVGGYGYTF
V gene: TRBV2
J gene: TRBJ1-2
CDR3 length: 16
D gene: .
clone size: .

CDR3 DNA: TGTGCCAGCAGCCAAGCGGGGGACCCTCGCAGGGACAATGAGCAGTTCTTC
CDR3 protein: CASSQAGDPRRDNEQFF
V gene: TRBV14
J gene: TRBJ2-1
CDR3 length: 17
D gene: .
clone size: .